This TCR beta chain was sequenced for a study of shared clonotypes between healthy human individuals. Findings and limits, study-wide: Inspection by rarefaction showed sorted-subset sequencing to be incomplete despite large depth.

About this clone itself: Its target is not known. This likely traces to a read error, being one base from a far larger clone. This sample also contains other DNA sequences that code for the same CDR3.

Measured with immunoSEQ multiplex PCR; TCRdb has only the in-frame clones, and not every one. Of roughly 700,000 clones listed, around 72% are singletons. V shed 3 bases, J shed 2 bases, and the junction held 1 base outside the gene matches. This CDR3 comprises 14 residues. CDR1 and CDR2 from the germline V gene are SEHNR and FQNEAQ (reference sequence). The study separated CD4+ cells into CD45RA+ naive and CD45RA-negative memory subsets. The V and J genes are TRBV7-9 and TRBJ1-5; 7 positions match TRBD1. The receptor was isolated from a woman in her 30s in good health. Sequenced input: memory CD4+ T cells sorted from blood. Indicated subset: CD45RA-negative fraction. The CDR3 reads CASSFTGGNQPQHF. The CDR3 nucleotides are TGTGCCAGCAGCTTTACAGGGGGCAATCAGCCCCAGCATTTT.